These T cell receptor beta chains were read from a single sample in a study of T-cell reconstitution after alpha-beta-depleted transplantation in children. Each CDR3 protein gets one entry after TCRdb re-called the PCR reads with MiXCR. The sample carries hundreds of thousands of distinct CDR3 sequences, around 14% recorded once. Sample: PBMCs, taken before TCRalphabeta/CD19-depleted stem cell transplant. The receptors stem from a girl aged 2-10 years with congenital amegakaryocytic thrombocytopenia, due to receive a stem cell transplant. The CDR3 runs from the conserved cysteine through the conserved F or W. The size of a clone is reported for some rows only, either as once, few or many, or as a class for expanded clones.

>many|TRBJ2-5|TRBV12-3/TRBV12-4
CASSIYRTSTETQYF
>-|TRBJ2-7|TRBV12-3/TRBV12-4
CASSLESARYEQYF
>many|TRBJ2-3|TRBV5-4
CASSFSLAGRDTQYF
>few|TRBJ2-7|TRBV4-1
CASSQEGVSGSNEQYF
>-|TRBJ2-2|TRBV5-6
CASSLGHVGAVTGELFF
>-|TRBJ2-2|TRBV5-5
CASSLVGTVNTGELFF
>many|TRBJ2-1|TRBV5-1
CASSFGLAGVIRTYNEQFF
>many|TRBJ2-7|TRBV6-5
CASSYSQGTAYEQYF
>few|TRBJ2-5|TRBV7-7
CASSLAGGPSQETQYF
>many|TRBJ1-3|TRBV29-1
CSVGGDREGNTIYF
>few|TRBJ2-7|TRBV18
CASSPVTSGPSYEQYF
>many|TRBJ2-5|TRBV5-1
CASSAAEETQYF
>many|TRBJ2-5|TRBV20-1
CSARDPDRLIHQETQYF
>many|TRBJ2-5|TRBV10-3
CAISATSDQETQYF
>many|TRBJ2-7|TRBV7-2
CASSLGVGNYEQYF
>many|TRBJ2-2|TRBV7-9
CASSSPSYRELFF
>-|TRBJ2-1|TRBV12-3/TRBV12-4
CASSNGLGLSEQFF
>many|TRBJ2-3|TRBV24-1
CATSDRGRADTQYF
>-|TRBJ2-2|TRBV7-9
CASSRLGGGTGELFF
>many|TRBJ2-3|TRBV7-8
CASSFWKSGPTDTQYF
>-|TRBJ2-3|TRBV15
CATGSDVGTDTQYF
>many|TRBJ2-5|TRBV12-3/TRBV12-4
CASSSWDMAEMETQYF
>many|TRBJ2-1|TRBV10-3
CATLGHNEQFF
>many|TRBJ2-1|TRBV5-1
CASSLVGADWFF
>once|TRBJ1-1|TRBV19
CASTPDASTGGGEAFF
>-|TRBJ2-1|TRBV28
CASSLWAVSGNNEQFF
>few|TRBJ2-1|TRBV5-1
CASSFSASGYYNEQFF
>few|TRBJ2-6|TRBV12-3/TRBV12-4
CASIMPGVGANVLTF
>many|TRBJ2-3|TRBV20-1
CSARPSSTDTQYF
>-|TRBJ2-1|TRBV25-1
CASNSLGQGDNEQFF
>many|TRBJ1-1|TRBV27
CASSFWGSRDTEAFF